These 26 T cell receptor beta chains were all obtained from the same sample, sequenced in a study of blood T cell repertoires in COVID-19. Profiling relied on immunoSEQ multiplex PCR, and the TCRdb table lists in-frame clones only, not all of them. The sample comprises over 55,000 clones, over 80% of which are singletons, and roughly 13% rests with the top ten. Sequencing was carried out using peripheral blood. The origin of the receptors is an elderly woman with acute or convalescent COVID-19.

The V call is TRBV6-2 or TRBV6-3, the J call TRBJ1-1; no clear D gene. The CDR3 contains 14 residues. The germline gives CDR1 MNHEY, CDR2 SVGEGT. The V end lost 6 bases, the J end lost 6 bases, and 17 bases lay between the germline ends. CDR3 coding DNA: TGTGCCAGCAGCCCATCGGGTAGTTCCCCTGAAGCTTTCTTT. Encoded protein: CASSPSGSSPEAFF.

The V and J genes are TRBV5-1 and TRBJ2-5, with D perhaps TRBD2 (6 bases). Deletions cut 2 bases from V and 3 bases from J, with 14 bases between. Germline CDR1 and CDR2: SGHRS and YFSETQ. CDR3 size: 15 residues. The CDR3 loop is CASSLWGRREETQYF. The CDR3 bases are TGCGCCAGCAGCTTATGGGGGAGGCGGGAAGAGACCCAGTACTTC.

V usage is TRBV19 and J usage is TRBJ2-3; D gene ambiguous. Deletions cut 7 bases from V and 6 bases from J, with 17 bases between. Germline V gene sequence: CDR1 LNHDA, CDR2 SQIVND (reference sequence). CDR3 length equals 14 residues. CDR3 loop: CASTAGQASDTQYF. As DNA, the CDR3 is TGTGCCAGTACCGCTGGGCAGGCCAGCGATACGCAGTATTTT. The whole variable domain, filled in from reference TRBV19 and TRBJ2-3, reads DGGITQSPKYLFRKEGQNVTLSCEQNLNHDAMYWYRQDPGQGLRLIYYSQIVNDFQKGDIAEGYSVSREKKESFPLTVTSAQKNPTAFYLCASTAGQASDTQYFGPGTRLTVL.

The chain is built from TRBV28 and TRBJ1-2, with D possibly matching TRBD1 (6 bases). V dropped 6 bases and J dropped 2 bases, with 16 bases sitting between them. Germline V lookup: CDR1 MDHEN, CDR2 SYDVKM. CDR3 size: 15 residues. The chain's CDR3 is CASRMAGATNYGYTF. The CDR3 DNA reads TGTGCCAGCAGAATGGCAGGGGCTACCAACTATGGCTACACCTTC.

This clone has just a few counts. The V call is TRBV11-2, the J call TRBJ2-7; 7 bases map to TRBD2. Germline CDR1 reads SGHAT; CDR2 reads FQNNGV. Trimming removed 1 base from V and 7 bases from J; junction bases left unmatched: 16. The CDR3 has 17 amino acids. CDR3 in amino acids: CASSLAGGGRSNSEQYF. CDR3 nucleotide sequence: TGTGCCAGCAGCTTAGCGGGAGGAGGACGGAGCAACTCTGAGCAGTACTTC.

The J gene is TRBJ1-1, the V gene TRBV7-9; TRBD1 agrees at 7 bases. Trimming at V came to 4 bases and at J to 9 bases, leaving 5 bases not matched to a gene. This CDR3 is 12 amino acids long. CDR1 and CDR2 (germline): SEHNR, FQNEAQ (reference sequence). CDR3 nucleotide sequence: TGTGCCAGCAGCTCGAGGGGACAGCAAGCTTTCTTT. As protein: CASSSRGQQAFF.

The chain joins TRBV19 to TRBJ1-2; D remains ambiguous. The CDR3 loop spans 13 amino acids. In germline, CDR1 is LNHDA, CDR2 SQIVND (reference sequence). With 1 base removed from V and 4 bases from J, the gap between germline ends came to 7 bases. The CDR3 DNA sequence: TGTGCCAGTAGTATAGCGGAGAGCTATGGCTACACCTTC. It codes for CASSIAESYGYTF.

The chain carries TRBV6-5 and TRBJ1-2; 9 bases line up with TRBD1. The CDR3 is 14 residues long. With V trimmed by 2 bases and J by 5 bases, 3 bases remained unmatched. CDR1 MNHEY and CDR2 SVGAGI come from the germline V gene. The CDR3 DNA is TGTGCCAGCAGTTACCTGGGACAGGGATATGGCTACACCTTC. Protein product: CASSYLGQGYGYTF.

The rearrangement joins TRBV28 to TRBJ1-2, with a possible D match to TRBD1 (6 bases). This CDR3 has 13 amino acids. Germline V gives CDR1 MDHEN, CDR2 SYDVKM. V lost 8 bases and J 5 bases, leaving 15 bases between the germline ends. CDR3 sequence reads: CASRTTGPYGYTF. CDR3 bases: TGTGCCAGCCGAACGACAGGCCCATATGGCTACACCTTC.

The rearrangement uses TRBV3-1 (or the pseudogene TRBV3-2) and TRBJ2-7; the D gene is possibly TRBD2 (6 bases). Trimming stripped 4 bases from V and 5 bases from J, with 18 bases between. The CDR3 sequence is 15 residues long. Germline V lookup: CDR1 LGHDT, CDR2 YNNKEL (reference sequence). The CDR3 loop is CASSPAGTGLDEQYF. Here the CDR3 DNA reads TGTGCCAGCAGCCCCGCCGGGACTGGGTTAGACGAGCAGTACTTC.

This chain links TRBV5-1 with TRBJ2-7; 11 bases fit TRBD1. The CDR3 contains 14 residues. V trimming: 3 bases; J trimming: 7 bases; junction bases outside the gene matches: 6. Germline V gene lookup returns CDR1 SGHRS and CDR2 YFSETQ. This CDR3 reads CASSSPGQGVEQYF. CDR3 in DNA: TGCGCCAGCAGCTCCCCGGGACAGGGGGTTGAGCAGTACTTC.

This clone occurred a few times. The rearrangement links TRBV28 to TRBJ2-2; 11 bases line up with TRBD1. CDR1 and CDR2 (germline): MDHEN, SYDVKM. The CDR3 has 16 amino acids. V was clipped by 3 bases and J by 6 bases; unmatched bases: 6. CDR3 sequence (DNA): TGTGCCAGCAGTTTGCAGGGACAGGGGGTGGCCGGGGAGCTGTTTTTT. Amino acid sequence: CASSLQGQGVAGELFF.

This rearrangement joins TRBV28 to TRBJ2-7; TRBD2 aligns across 12 bases. The trim removed 7 bases at V and 2 bases at J, leaving 9 bases unmatched. This CDR3 has 16 amino acids. The V gene's germline CDR1 is MDHEN and CDR2 SYDVKM. The CDR3 region is CASNPALAGGPYEQYF. The CDR3 DNA is TGTGCCAGCAACCCGGCCCTAGCGGGAGGGCCCTACGAGCAGTACTTC.

J is TRBJ2-5 and V is TRBV10-2; 10 bases line up with TRBD2. J gave up 3 bases and V 2 bases, and 3 bases lay outside the gene matches. The germline gives CDR1 WSHSY, CDR2 SAAADI. The CDR3 spans 15 residues. CDR3 protein: CASSERLAGEETQYF. The CDR3 DNA reads TGCGCCAGCAGTGAGAGGCTAGCGGGAGAAGAGACCCAGTACTTC.

V and J are TRBV3-1 (or the pseudogene TRBV3-2) and TRBJ2-1, with TRBD2 matching 8 bases. CDR1 and CDR2 from the germline V gene are LGHDT and YNNKEL (reference sequence). This CDR3 is built from 18 residues. V was pared by 0 bases and J by 5 bases, with 12 bases of the junction left unmatched. CDR3 nucleotides: TGTGCCAGCAGCCAAGATCTAAGCGGGAGCCCCGAGGACAATGAGCAGTTCTTC. Protein sequence: CASSQDLSGSPEDNEQFF.

This rearrangement joins TRBV15 to TRBJ1-5; 8 nucleotides line up with TRBD1. CDR3 length equals 15 residues. Germline V lookup: CDR1 LNHNV, CDR2 YYDKDF (reference sequence). Losses at the gene ends were 1 base for V and 2 bases for J; bases not matched to a gene: 1. This CDR3 is CATSRVTGGNQPQHF. CDR3 coding DNA: TGTGCCACCAGCAGAGTGACAGGGGGCAATCAGCCCCAGCATTTT.

A few counts support this clone. This chain connects TRBV6-5 to TRBJ1-1; TRBD1 agrees at 9 bases. Germline CDR1 MNHEY, CDR2 SVGAGI. Trimming cost V 5 bases and J 4 bases; bases outside gene matches: 5. This CDR3 region has 14 residues. For the CDR3, the DNA is TGTGCCAGCAGTACAGGGACAGGGAGCACTGAAGCTTTCTTT. It codes for CASSTGTGSTEAFF.

The chain recombines TRBV29-1 with TRBJ2-3; TRBD2 agrees at 10 bases. The trim removed 2 bases at V and 0 bases at J, leaving 2 bases unmatched. The germline gives CDR1 SQVTM, CDR2 ANQGSEA. The CDR3 length is 15 residues. CDR3 amino acids: CSVESTSGSTDTQYF. The CDR3 coding sequence is TGCAGCGTTGAATCGACTAGCGGGAGCACAGATACGCAGTATTTT.

The chain recombines TRBV9 with TRBJ2-5, with TRBD2 matching over 9 bases. Trimming took 0 bases from V and 1 from J; bases not matched to a gene: 7. The CDR3 is 17 amino acids. The germline CDR1 and CDR2 sequences are SGDLS and YYNGEE. CDR3 coding DNA: TGTGCCAGCAGCGTAGCTCCCCAGACTAGCGGCCAAGAGACCCAGTACTTC. Its protein product is CASSVAPQTSGQETQYF.

This chain connects TRBV18 to TRBJ1-1; TRBD1 aligns across 8 bases. This CDR3 spans 14 amino acids. V was pared by 3 bases and J by 6 bases, with 6 bases of the junction left unmatched. Germline CDR1 is KGHSH and CDR2 is LQKENI. The CDR3 loop is CASSPQGANPEAFF. The CDR3 DNA reads as TGTGCCAGCTCACCCCAGGGGGCGAATCCTGAAGCTTTCTTT.

The sample holds a few counts of this clone. The chain employs TRBV10-1 and TRBJ2-3; D might be TRBD1 (5 bases). Germline CDR1 WNHNN, CDR2 SYGVQD (reference sequence). The CDR3 is made up of 13 amino acids. V lost 2 bases and J 3 bases, leaving 6 bases between the germline ends. CDR3 bases: TGCGCCAGCAGTGAGCAGGGAACAGATACGCAGTATTTT. Encoded protein: CASSEQGTDTQYF.

The chain has TRBV6-2 or TRBV6-3 and TRBJ1-1, with a tentative D call TRBD1 (5 bases). This CDR3 region has 14 residues. Germline values: CDR1 MNHEY, CDR2 SVGEGT. V lost 5 bases to trimming and J lost 0 bases, with 10 bases between them. The CDR3 protein is CASSRQSMNTEAFF. CDR3 in DNA: TGTGCCAGCAGTCGACAGAGTATGAACACTGAAGCTTTCTTT.

The V gene is TRBV5-1, the J gene TRBJ1-1; 7 nucleotides align to TRBD1. Unmatched junction bases numbered 2, after V lost 0 bases and J lost 3 bases. The CDR3 length is 14 residues. The V gene's germline CDR1 is SGHRS and CDR2 YFSETQ. CDR3 coding DNA: TGCGCCAGCAGCTTGGAGGGGGCGTACACTGAAGCTTTCTTT. Translation: CASSLEGAYTEAFF.

The sample holds a few counts of this clone. The chain is built from TRBV5-6 and TRBJ2-7; 7 bases line up with TRBD1. CDR1 and CDR2 (germline): SGHDT, YYEEEE. Trimming cost V 5 bases and J 0 bases; bases outside gene matches: 11. The CDR3 totals 16 residues. The CDR3 here is CASRRTGQRSSYEQYF. CDR3 in DNA: TGTGCCAGCAGGCGGACGGGACAGAGAAGCTCCTACGAGCAGTACTTC.

The V gene is TRBV6-6, the J gene TRBJ2-3, with 7 bases that match TRBD2. The V gene's germline CDR1 is MNHNY and CDR2 SVGAGI (reference sequence). The CDR3 spans 16 residues. Germline trimming cut 2 bases from V and 2 bases from J; bases unmatched to any gene: 7. The CDR3 spells CASSYRTSVYTDTQYF. For the CDR3, the DNA is TGTGCCAGCAGTTACAGAACTAGCGTCTACACAGATACGCAGTATTTT.

The chain recombines TRBV5-4 with TRBJ1-3, with a tentative D call TRBD1 (5 bases). The CDR3 has 17 residues. V lost 0 bases to trimming and J lost 0 bases, with 13 bases between them. Germline V CDR1 and CDR2: SGHNT, YYREEE (reference sequence). In DNA, the CDR3 is TGTGCCAGCAGCTTGGTTGGGACTTCTAACTCTGGAAACACCATATATTTT. The encoded protein is CASSLVGTSNSGNTIYF. The whole variable domain, remainder taken from reference TRBV5-4 and TRBJ1-3, is ETGVTQSPTHLIKTRGQQVTLRCSSQSGHNTVSWYQQALGQGPQFIFQYYREEENGRGNFPPRFSGLQFPNYSSELNVNALELDDSALYLCASSLVGTSNSGNTIYFGEGSWLTVV.